This T cell receptor beta chain was sequenced for a study of cytomegalovirus exposure and HLA in healthy donors. The overall study: HLA-typed donors were the source of some 85 million unique TCRs, which an early data release held.

60 Vbeta and 13 Jbeta primers were used in PCR. Measured with immunoSEQ multiplex PCR; TCRdb has only the in-frame clones, and not every one. The sample consists of about 65,000 clones, around 62% of them appearing once. In germline, CDR1 is MNHEY, CDR2 SMNVEV (reference sequence). The germline V and J ends were trimmed by 6 bases and 3 bases, with 9 bases remaining between them. The CDR3 is 13 residues long. This chain uses TRBV27 with TRBJ2-1; D may be TRBD1 (6 bases). The source is a man aged 25 to 45 in good health and CMV-seronegative. Sequences were obtained from PBMCs. CDR3 amino acids: CASRDSLYNEQFF. The CDR3 DNA sequence: TGTGCCAGCAGGGACAGCCTCTACAATGAGCAGTTCTTC.